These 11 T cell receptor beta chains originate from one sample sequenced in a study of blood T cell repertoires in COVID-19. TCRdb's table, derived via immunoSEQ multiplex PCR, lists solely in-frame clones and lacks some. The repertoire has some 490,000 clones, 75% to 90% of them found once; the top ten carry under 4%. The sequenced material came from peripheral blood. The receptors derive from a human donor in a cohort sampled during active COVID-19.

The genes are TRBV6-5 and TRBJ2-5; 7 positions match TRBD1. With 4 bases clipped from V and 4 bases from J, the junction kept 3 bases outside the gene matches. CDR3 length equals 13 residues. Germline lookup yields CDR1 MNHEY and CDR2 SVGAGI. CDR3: CASSLHRGETQYF. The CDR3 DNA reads TGTGCCAGCAGTTTGCACAGGGGAGAGACCCAGTACTTC.

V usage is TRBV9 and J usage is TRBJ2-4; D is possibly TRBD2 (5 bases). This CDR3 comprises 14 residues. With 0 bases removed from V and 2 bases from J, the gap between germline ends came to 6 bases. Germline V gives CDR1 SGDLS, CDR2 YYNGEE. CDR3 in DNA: TGTGCCAGCAGCGTAGGAGGGACCAAAAACATTCAGTACTTC. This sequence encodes CASSVGGTKNIQYF.

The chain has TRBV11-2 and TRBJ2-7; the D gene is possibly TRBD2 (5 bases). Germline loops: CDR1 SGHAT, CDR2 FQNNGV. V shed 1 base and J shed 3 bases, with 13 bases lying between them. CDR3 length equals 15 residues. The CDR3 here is CASSLVPGGGYEQYF. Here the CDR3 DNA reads TGTGCCAGCAGCTTAGTCCCAGGAGGAGGCTACGAGCAGTACTTC.

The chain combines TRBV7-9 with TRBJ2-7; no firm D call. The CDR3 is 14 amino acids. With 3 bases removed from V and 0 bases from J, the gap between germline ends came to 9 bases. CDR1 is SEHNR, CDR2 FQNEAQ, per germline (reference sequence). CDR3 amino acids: CASSFASPSYEQYF. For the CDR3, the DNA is TGTGCCAGCAGCTTTGCGAGCCCCTCCTACGAGCAGTACTTC.

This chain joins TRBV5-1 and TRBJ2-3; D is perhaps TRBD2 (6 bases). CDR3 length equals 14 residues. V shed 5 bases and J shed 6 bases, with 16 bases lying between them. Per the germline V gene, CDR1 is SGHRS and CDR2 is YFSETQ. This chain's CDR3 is CASREGAAFDTQYF. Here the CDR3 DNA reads TGCGCCAGCAGGGAGGGAGCCGCCTTCGATACGCAGTATTTT.

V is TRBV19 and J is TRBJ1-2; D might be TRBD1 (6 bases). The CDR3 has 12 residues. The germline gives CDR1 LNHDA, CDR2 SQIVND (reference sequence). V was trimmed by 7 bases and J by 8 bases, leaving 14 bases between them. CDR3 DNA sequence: TGTGCCAGTACAACACAGGGTAGGGGCTACACCTTC. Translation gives CASTTQGRGYTF. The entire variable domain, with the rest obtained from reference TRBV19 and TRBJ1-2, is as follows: DGGITQSPKYLFRKEGQNVTLSCEQNLNHDAMYWYRQDPGQGLRLIYYSQIVNDFQKGDIAEGYSVSREKKESFPLTVTSAQKNPTAFYLCASTTQGRGYTFGSGTRLTVV.

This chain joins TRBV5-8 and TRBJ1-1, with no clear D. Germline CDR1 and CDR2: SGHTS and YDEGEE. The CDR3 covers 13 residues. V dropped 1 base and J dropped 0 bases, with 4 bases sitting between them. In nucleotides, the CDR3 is TGTGCCAGCAGCTTGCAGATGAACACTGAAGCTTTCTTT. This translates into CASSLQMNTEAFF.

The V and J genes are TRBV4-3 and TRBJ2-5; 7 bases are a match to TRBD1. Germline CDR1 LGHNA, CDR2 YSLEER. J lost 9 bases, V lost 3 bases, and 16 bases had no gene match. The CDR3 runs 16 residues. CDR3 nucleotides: TGCGCCAGCAGCCAGGTGACAGGGATATCGCCAGGGGCCCAGTACTTC. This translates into CASSQVTGISPGAQYF.

The CDR3 protein is CASSPNRGRTEAFF. The DNA of the CDR3 is TGTGCCAGCAGCCCAAACAGGGGGAGAACTGAAGCTTTCTTT. The chain couples TRBV5-6 to TRBJ1-1; TRBD1 agrees at 8 bases. Germline CDR1 is SGHDT and CDR2 is YYEEEE. The CDR3 extends over 14 amino acids. Germline trimming cut 4 bases from V and 5 bases from J; bases unmatched to any gene: 7.

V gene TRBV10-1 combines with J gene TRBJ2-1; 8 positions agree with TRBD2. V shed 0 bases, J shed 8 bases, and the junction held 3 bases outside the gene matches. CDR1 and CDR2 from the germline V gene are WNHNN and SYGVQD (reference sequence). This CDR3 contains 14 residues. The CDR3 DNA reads TGCGCCAGCAGTGAGTCGAAAGCGGGGGATGAGCAGTTCTTC. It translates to CASSESKAGDEQFF.

CDR3 in DNA: TGTGCCAGCAGCTCCCCGACAGGGAACTATGGCTACACCTTC. Protein: CASSSPTGNYGYTF. The chain has TRBV7-2 and TRBJ1-2, with TRBD1 matching 7 bases. The CDR3 is 14 amino acids. CDR1 and CDR2 (germline): SGHTA, FQGNSA. After removal of 4 bases from V and 2 bases from J, the junction contained 4 bases not matched to a gene.